The next 13 T cell receptor beta chains were all read from a single sample in a study of blood T cell repertoires in COVID-19. Sequenced by immunoSEQ multiplex PCR; TCRdb stores in-frame clones only, minus some. The table lists about 76,000 clones, about 90% of them singletons. The sample taken for sequencing was peripheral blood. The origin of the receptors is a woman between 50 and 59 years old in a cohort sampled during active COVID-19.

The gene calls are TRBV6-5 and TRBJ1-1, with TRBD1 identical over 9 bases. Unmatched junction bases numbered 13, after V lost 6 bases and J lost 11 bases. The CDR3 length is 14 residues. Germline V CDR1 and CDR2: MNHEY, SVGAGI. Here the CDR3 reads CASRSDRGTRGAFF. The CDR3 DNA follows: TGTGCCAGCAGAAGCGACAGGGGGACCCGTGGGGCTTTCTTT.

This clone was observed a single time. V usage is TRBV2 and J usage is TRBJ2-1; D may be TRBD2 (5 bases). This CDR3 has 13 residues. Germline lookup yields CDR1 SNHLY and CDR2 FYNNEI. Between the trimmed V and J ends, which lost 5 bases and 9 bases, there was a span of 14 bases. Here the CDR3 DNA reads TGTGCCAGCAGTAGCGCGGGCCAAGGTGAGCAGTTCTTC. The encoded protein is CASSSAGQGEQFF.

This sequence joins TRBV20-1 and TRBJ2-7; 8 bases map to TRBD2. Germline CDR1 and CDR2: DFQATT and SNEGSKA (reference sequence). The junction had 16 bases not matched to a gene; V was cut back by 3 bases and J by 6 bases. The CDR3 is 16 amino acids. DNA of the CDR3: TGCAGTGCTAGTACTAGGGGGGGACTAGACTTAGGCGAGCAGTACTTC. It codes for CSASTRGGLDLGEQYF.

The V gene is TRBV2, the J gene TRBJ2-1; the match to TRBD1 covers 11 bases. The germline gives CDR1 SNHLY, CDR2 FYNNEI. The V segment lost 4 bases and the J segment 8 bases; nucleotides outside the gene matches: 10. This CDR3 region has 16 residues. The CDR3 sequence is CASSAPQDRGLYEQFF. CDR3 coding DNA: TGTGCCAGCAGTGCCCCCCAGGACAGGGGGCTTTATGAGCAGTTCTTC.

V usage is TRBV28 and J usage is TRBJ2-3, with D possibly matching TRBD2 (7 bases). The germline V gene encodes CDR1 MDHEN and CDR2 SYDVKM. The CDR3 is 15 amino acids. The V end was cut by 5 bases, the J end by 1 base, with 13 bases between. CDR3 sequence: CASSRGGGGTDTQYF. The CDR3 DNA sequence: TGTGCCAGCAGTCGAGGGGGGGGTGGCACAGATACGCAGTATTTT.

V gene TRBV7-3 combines with J gene TRBJ2-7; the match to TRBD2 covers 7 bases. Losses at the gene ends were 1 base for V and 0 bases for J; bases not matched to a gene: 6. This CDR3 region has 16 residues. Germline V lookup: CDR1 SGHTA, CDR2 FQGTGA. The CDR3 is CASSLSPSGYSYEQYF. The DNA for the CDR3 is TGTGCCAGCAGCTTAAGTCCTAGCGGTTACTCCTACGAGCAGTACTTC.

This clone appeared once. The chain couples TRBV5-4 to TRBJ2-2; 7 nucleotides match TRBD2. CDR1 SGHNT and CDR2 YYREEE come from the germline V gene (reference sequence). The junction had 7 bases not matched to a gene; V was cut back by 2 bases and J by 9 bases. The CDR3 has 14 residues. Here the CDR3 DNA reads TGTGCCAGCAGCTTTCGGGGGGAAATCAGGGAGCTGTTTTTT. Protein: CASSFRGEIRELFF. The variable domain in full, with the rest retrieved from reference TRBV5-4 and TRBJ2-2, is ETGVTQSPTHLIKTRGQQVTLRCSSQSGHNTVSWYQQALGQGPQFIFQYYREEENGRGNFPPRFSGLQFPNYSSELNVNALELDDSALYLCASSFRGEIRELFFGEGSRLTVL.

This clone has just one count. The chain carries TRBV28 and TRBJ1-2, with D possibly TRBD1 on 6 matching bases. The V gene's germline CDR1 is MDHEN and CDR2 SYDVKM. V lost 6 bases and J 0 bases, leaving 11 bases between the germline ends. This CDR3 has 14 residues. CDR3 coding DNA: TGTGCCAGCAGGCCAGGGGTACCTAACTATGGCTACACCTTC. This sequence encodes CASRPGVPNYGYTF.

This sequence joins TRBV15 and TRBJ2-3; D might be TRBD2 (6 bases). Germline-derived CDR1 and CDR2 are LNHNV and YYDKDF (reference sequence). The CDR3 runs 13 residues. The germline V and J ends were trimmed by 5 bases and 4 bases, with 10 bases remaining between them. DNA for the CDR3: TGTGCCACCAGCTATCGACTAGCAGATACGCAGTATTTT. It specifies CATSYRLADTQYF.

The rearrangement uses TRBV7-3 and TRBJ2-7; 10 positions agree with TRBD2. Germline loops: CDR1 SGHTA, CDR2 FQGTGA. The V and J ends lost 5 bases and 2 bases, in that order; junction bases with no gene match: 12. This CDR3 has 17 amino acids. CDR3 residues: CASSQSRLAGWTYEQYF. The CDR3 DNA is TGTGCCAGCAGCCAATCAAGACTAGCGGGTTGGACCTACGAGCAGTACTTC.

This sequence joins TRBV5-8 and TRBJ2-2; 7 bases map to TRBD2. The J segment lost 2 bases and the V segment lost 0 bases, leaving 7 bases of the junction unmatched. CDR1 is SGHTS and CDR2 is YDEGEE in the germline V gene. This CDR3 region has 17 residues. CDR3 sequence reads: CASSLAPSGLNTGELFF. The CDR3 DNA reads as TGTGCCAGCAGCTTGGCGCCTAGCGGCTTAAACACCGGGGAGCTGTTTTTT.

The rearrangement uses TRBV18 and TRBJ2-7; the D gene is possibly TRBD2 (5 bases). The germline V gene encodes CDR1 KGHSH and CDR2 LQKENI. V was cut by 6 bases and J by 5 bases, with 14 bases left in between. The CDR3 sequence is 13 residues long. DNA of the CDR3: TGTGCCAGCTCCCTGACGGGGAACGACGAGCAGTACTTC. Translation: CASSLTGNDEQYF.

The chain is built from TRBV28 and TRBJ2-1; 7 nucleotides line up with TRBD2. The CDR3 covers 14 residues. Trimming cost V 7 bases and J 0 bases; bases outside gene matches: 3. Germline assignment: CDR1 MDHEN and CDR2 SYDVKM. The CDR3 DNA follows: TGTGCCAGCATCTCGGGAGGCTCCTACAATGAGCAGTTCTTC. It yields the protein CASISGGSYNEQFF.